Shown below are 20 T cell receptor beta chains from a single sample sequenced in a study of beta chain features in type 1 diabetes. Notes on the study in general: Moderate but significant shortening of TCRB CDR3s was recorded in all four CD4+ subsets from Type 1 diabetes patients.

Their recognized antigens are unknown. Expressed TCRB transcripts were sequenced because the entire RNA isolate underwent reverse transcription. TCRdb's copy holds only in-frame clones and misses some; the assay was immunoSEQ multiplex PCR. The data contain 55,000 to 85,000 clones, 45% to 50% of them singletons. Material: central memory CD4+ T cells from blood. The receptors derive from a man aged 25 to 40 with type 1 diabetes.

This chain joins TRBV5-4 and TRBJ2-6; 7 bases agree with TRBD1. The CDR3 is 15 residues long. V lost 4 bases to trimming and J lost 4 bases; unmatched junction nucleotides: 5. In germline, CDR1 is SGHNT, CDR2 YYREEE (reference sequence). In DNA, the CDR3 is TGTGCCAGCAGCCGACAGGGATCCGGGGCCAACGTCCTGACTTTC. Its translation: CASSRQGSGANVLTF.

The J gene is TRBJ2-1, the V gene TRBV19; 9 nucleotides agree with TRBD1. The CDR3 totals 15 residues. CDR1 and CDR2 (germline): LNHDA, SQIVND (reference sequence). J lost 8 bases, V lost 5 bases, and 10 bases had no gene match. DNA for the CDR3: TGTGCCAGTAGTTTCTCCGGGACAGGGAGAGATGAGCAGTTCTTC. Translation: CASSFSGTGRDEQFF.

The chain has TRBV6-5 and TRBJ2-1, with 9 bases matching TRBD1. Germline values: CDR1 MNHEY, CDR2 SVGAGI. The trim removed 5 bases at V and 8 bases at J, leaving 7 bases unmatched. The CDR3 is 14 residues long. The CDR3 here is CASSTPGTGYEQFF. The CDR3 DNA reads as TGTGCCAGCAGTACCCCGGGGACAGGGTATGAGCAGTTCTTC.

The V gene is TRBV7-8, the J gene TRBJ2-5; 7 bases align to TRBD2. The CDR3 is 16 residues long. With 3 bases clipped from V and 2 bases from J, the junction kept 9 bases outside the gene matches. Germline CDR1 reads SGHVS; CDR2 reads FQNEAQ. The CDR3 DNA reads as TGTGCCAGCAGCTTGGGAACCGGGACTAAACAAGAGACCCAGTACTTC. As protein: CASSLGTGTKQETQYF.

The rearrangement joins TRBV6-5 to TRBJ1-1; 8 bases are shared with TRBD1. Germline CDR1 reads MNHEY; CDR2 reads SVGAGI. The V and J ends lost 6 bases and 5 bases, in that order; junction bases with no gene match: 8. The CDR3 runs 14 residues. The CDR3 here is CASSGQGGNTEAFF. The CDR3 DNA sequence: TGTGCCAGCAGCGGACAGGGAGGGAATACTGAAGCTTTCTTT.

There are a few counts of this clone. This chain links TRBV5-1 with TRBJ1-4, with TRBD1 identical over 8 bases. Trimming cost V 2 bases and J 7 bases; bases outside gene matches: 4. Germline V gene data show CDR1 as SGHRS and CDR2 as YFSETQ. This CDR3 spans 14 amino acids. The CDR3 DNA follows: TGCGCCAGCAGCTTCCAGGGGGCCACTGAAAAACTGTTTTTT. Translated: CASSFQGATEKLFF.

The table lists this clone with a few counts. V and J are TRBV7-9 and TRBJ2-7, with D possibly being TRBD1 (6 bases). Germline V gene data show CDR1 as SEHNR and CDR2 as FQNEAQ (reference sequence). V dropped 1 base and J dropped 0 bases, with 10 bases sitting between them. The CDR3 covers 15 residues. In nucleotides, the CDR3 is TGTGCCAGCAGCTTAGGAACAGGGTTCTCCTACGAGCAGTACTTC. It yields the protein CASSLGTGFSYEQYF.

The chain employs TRBV19 and TRBJ1-2, with a tentative D call TRBD1 (6 bases). Germline V gene lookup returns CDR1 LNHDA and CDR2 SQIVND (reference sequence). Trimming cost V 6 bases and J 8 bases, with 19 bases left between them. The CDR3 extends over 14 amino acids. As DNA, the CDR3 is TGTGCCAGTAGAAATCGACAGGCGGCCTACGGCTACACCTTC. Protein: CASRNRQAAYGYTF.

The table lists this clone with a few counts. V is TRBV19 and J is TRBJ1-1; 7 nucleotides line up with TRBD1. The V gene's germline CDR1 is LNHDA and CDR2 SQIVND (reference sequence). This CDR3 has 17 residues. V lost 4 bases and J lost 0; bases outside the gene matches: 11. The CDR3 DNA is TGTGCCAGTAGTAAAGGACAGGCCTCTCCCATGAACACTGAAGCTTTCTTT. Translated, it gives CASSKGQASPMNTEAFF.

This clone has just one count. The rearrangement uses TRBV7-2 and TRBJ2-5, with D perhaps TRBD1 (6 bases). Germline CDR1 SGHTA, CDR2 FQGNSA. V shed 5 bases and J shed 0 bases, with 10 bases lying between them. The CDR3 runs to 14 residues. In DNA, the CDR3 is TGTGCCAGCAGCCGACAGGCGTACCAAGAGACCCAGTACTTC. This codes for CASSRQAYQETQYF.

The chain carries TRBV5-8 and TRBJ2-5, with a weak D call TRBD1 (6 bases). Germline lookup yields CDR1 SGHTS and CDR2 YDEGEE. The V end lost 4 bases, the J end lost 5 bases, and 18 bases lay between the germline ends. This CDR3 contains 15 residues. The CDR3 region is CASSPSGTPRETQYF. The CDR3 DNA reads as TGTGCCAGCAGCCCCTCCGGGACACCACGGGAGACCCAGTACTTC.

This chain connects TRBV29-1 to TRBJ1-1, with 7 nucleotides matching TRBD1. V lost 4 bases to trimming and J lost 5 bases; unmatched junction nucleotides: 10. The CDR3 runs to 14 residues. From germline, CDR1 is SQVTM and CDR2 ANQGSEA. CDR3 loop: CSVAGRTGVTEAFF. As DNA, the CDR3 is TGCAGCGTTGCTGGTCGTACAGGGGTTACTGAAGCTTTCTTT.

This sequence joins TRBV2 and TRBJ2-2; tentative D call: TRBD1 (5 bases). Germline V gene sequence: CDR1 SNHLY, CDR2 FYNNEI. The V end lost 7 bases, the J end lost 0 bases, and 12 bases lay between the germline ends. The CDR3 has 15 residues. The CDR3 sequence is CASKGTGANTGELFF. The DNA for the CDR3 is TGTGCCAGCAAGGGAACAGGAGCGAACACCGGGGAGCTGTTTTTT.

This chain joins TRBV28 and TRBJ1-5; 9 positions agree with TRBD1. Unmatched junction bases numbered 4, after V lost 1 base and J lost 0 bases. Germline assignment: CDR1 MDHEN and CDR2 SYDVKM. The length of the CDR3 is 17 residues. Here the CDR3 DNA reads TGTGCCAGCAGTTTATTTATGACAGGGGGTAGCAATCAGCCCCAGCATTTT. Protein: CASSLFMTGGSNQPQHF.

V usage is TRBV6-1 and J usage is TRBJ1-5; maybe TRBD1 (6 bases). Germline-derived CDR1 and CDR2 are MNHNS and SASEGT. Trimming took 3 bases from V and 1 from J, leaving 10 bases between them. This CDR3 contains 15 residues. This CDR3 reads CASSEGAWSNQPQHF. The CDR3 DNA reads TGTGCCAGCAGTGAGGGGGCATGGAGCAATCAGCCCCAGCATTTT.

The rearrangement links TRBV9 to TRBJ2-3, with 9 bases aligning to TRBD2. The V segment lost 0 bases and the J segment 4 bases; nucleotides outside the gene matches: 6. Germline CDR1 is SGDLS and CDR2 is YYNGEE. This CDR3 comprises 16 residues. Here the CDR3 reads CASSVEAGGPADTQYF. The CDR3 DNA follows: TGTGCCAGCAGCGTAGAGGCGGGAGGGCCTGCAGATACGCAGTATTTT.

This clone was counted a few times. The J gene is TRBJ1-1, the V gene TRBV29-1, with no clear D. With 6 bases removed from V and 4 bases from J, the gap between germline ends came to 15 bases. The CDR3 has 13 amino acids. CDR1 is SQVTM and CDR2 is ANQGSEA in the germline V gene. The CDR3 nucleotides read TGCAGCGTAGGCTCCGGGGTATTCACTGAAGCTTTCTTT. It yields the protein CSVGSGVFTEAFF.

This clone occurred a few times. The chain recombines TRBV5-5 with TRBJ1-5; no clear D gene. Germline CDR1 and CDR2: SGHKS and YYEKEE (reference sequence). Trimming removed 2 bases from V and 7 bases from J, with 10 bases in between. This CDR3 is 13 amino acids long. In DNA form, the CDR3 reads TGTGCCAGCAGCTTAAGCGGGGAACAGCCCCAGCATTTT. It is translated as CASSLSGEQPQHF.

This clone was seen more than once but under ten times. The chain has TRBV28 and TRBJ2-7; TRBD1 might be the D (5 bases). CDR3 length: 16 residues. Trimming cost V 5 bases and J 6 bases, with 23 bases left between them. The germline V gene encodes CDR1 MDHEN and CDR2 SYDVKM. CDR3 DNA sequence: TGTGCCAGCAGTGGCCTCTACGCCGGCCAGGGTGGCGAGCAGTACTTC. This encodes CASSGLYAGQGGEQYF.

This clone appeared a few times. This chain uses TRBV5-1 with TRBJ2-1; 10 bases match TRBD1. The germline CDR1 and CDR2 sequences are SGHRS and YFSETQ. This CDR3 comprises 18 residues. The V gene end was trimmed by 4 bases and the J gene end by 0 bases; junction bases not matched to a gene: 10. CDR3 sequence (DNA): TGCGCCAGCAGCCTCGTTGGGACAGGGGTGAGCTCCTACAATGAGCAGTTCTTC. Amino acid sequence: CASSLVGTGVSSYNEQFF.